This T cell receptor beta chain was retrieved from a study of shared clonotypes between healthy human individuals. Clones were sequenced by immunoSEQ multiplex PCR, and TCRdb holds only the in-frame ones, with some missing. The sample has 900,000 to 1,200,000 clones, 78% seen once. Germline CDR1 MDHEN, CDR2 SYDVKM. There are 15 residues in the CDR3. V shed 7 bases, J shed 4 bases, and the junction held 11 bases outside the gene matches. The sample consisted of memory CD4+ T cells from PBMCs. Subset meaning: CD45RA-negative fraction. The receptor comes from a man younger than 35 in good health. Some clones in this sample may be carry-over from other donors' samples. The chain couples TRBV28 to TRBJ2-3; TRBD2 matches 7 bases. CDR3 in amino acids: CASTMGGSGADTQYF. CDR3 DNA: TGTGCCAGCACCATGGGGGGGTCGGGTGCAGATACGCAGTATTTT.